Sequencing of this T cell receptor (beta chain) was carried out in a study of blood T cell repertoires in COVID-19. Background on the study: COVID-19 samples, acute and convalescent, were from the United States, Italy and Spain. The cDNA or gDNA used as material had been derived from T cells, B-cell-depleted T cells, or PBMCs.

Clones were read by immunoSEQ multiplex PCR, and TCRdb kept only the in-frame ones, dropping some. The table records over 75,000 clones, 82% of them present only once. Deletions cut 7 bases from V and 1 base from J, with 12 bases between. This CDR3 has 14 amino acids. CDR1 and CDR2 from the germline V gene are MDHEN and SYDVKM. The chain uses TRBV28 and TRBJ2-3; the D is unclear. This sequence originates from a woman of 80 years or more with acute or convalescent COVID-19. Material for sequencing was peripheral blood. CDR3 nucleotide sequence: TGTGCCAGCACCCCCTCCCTAGGCACAGATACGCAGTATTTT. Translating it yields CASTPSLGTDTQYF.